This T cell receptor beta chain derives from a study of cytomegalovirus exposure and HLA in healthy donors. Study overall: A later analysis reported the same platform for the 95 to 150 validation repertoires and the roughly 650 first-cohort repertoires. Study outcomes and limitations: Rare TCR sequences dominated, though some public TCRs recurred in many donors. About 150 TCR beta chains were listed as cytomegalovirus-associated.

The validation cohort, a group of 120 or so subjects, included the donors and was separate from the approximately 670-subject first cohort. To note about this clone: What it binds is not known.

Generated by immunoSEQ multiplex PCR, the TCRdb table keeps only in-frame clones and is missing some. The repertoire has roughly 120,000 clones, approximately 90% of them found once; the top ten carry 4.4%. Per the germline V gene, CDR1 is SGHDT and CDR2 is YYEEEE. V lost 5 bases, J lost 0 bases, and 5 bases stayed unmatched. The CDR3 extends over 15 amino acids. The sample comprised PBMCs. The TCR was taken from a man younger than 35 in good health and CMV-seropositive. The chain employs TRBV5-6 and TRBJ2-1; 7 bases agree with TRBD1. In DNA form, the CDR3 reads TGTGCCAGCAGTTACAGGGGAAGCTCCTACAATGAGCAGTTCTTC. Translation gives CASSYRGSSYNEQFF.